Given below is one T cell receptor (beta chain) in context. Authors' processing steps: Amplification from reference gene primers served as the basis for estimated nucleated cell counts. Generated by immunoSEQ multiplex PCR, the TCRdb table keeps only in-frame clones and is missing some. That table gives V, J and clone size, and the DNA gave D and trimming. The sample carries some 100,000 clones, around nine tenths recorded once. The sample is drawn from a study of blood T cell repertoires in COVID-19. V was shortened by 2 bases and J by 2 bases, with 9 bases between the two germline ends. CDR3 length equals 14 residues. Germline V gene lookup returns CDR1 SGHTA and CDR2 FQGNSA.

The sequence was collected from a woman in her 70s with acute or convalescent COVID-19. The sequenced sample was peripheral blood. V and J are TRBV7-2 and TRBJ2-5, with D unclear. CDR3 nucleotides: TGTGCCAGCAGCTTATCATGGGCACAAGAGACCCAGTACTTC. Protein product: CASSLSWAQETQYF.